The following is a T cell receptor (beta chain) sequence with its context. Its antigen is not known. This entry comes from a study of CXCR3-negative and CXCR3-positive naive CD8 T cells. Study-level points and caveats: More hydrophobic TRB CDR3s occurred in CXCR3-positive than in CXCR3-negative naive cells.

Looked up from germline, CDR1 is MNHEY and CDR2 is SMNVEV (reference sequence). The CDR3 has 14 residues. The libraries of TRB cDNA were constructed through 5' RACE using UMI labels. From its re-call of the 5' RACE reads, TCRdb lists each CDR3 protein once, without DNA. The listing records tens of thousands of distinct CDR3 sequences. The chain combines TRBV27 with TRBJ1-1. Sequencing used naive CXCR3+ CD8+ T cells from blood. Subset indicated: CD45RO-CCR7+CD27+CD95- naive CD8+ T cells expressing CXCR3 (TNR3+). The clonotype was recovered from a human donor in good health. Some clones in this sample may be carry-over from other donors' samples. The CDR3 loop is CASSILGQNTEAFF.